The 17 T cell receptor beta chains below all came from one sample that was sequenced in a study of blood T cell repertoires in COVID-19. Generated by immunoSEQ multiplex PCR, the TCRdb table keeps only in-frame clones and is missing some. The table has under 30,000 clones, 86% seen once. Sequencing used peripheral blood. The source is a woman older than 75 with active or convalescent COVID-19.

This clone was detected only once. The chain has TRBV10-3 and TRBJ2-3; the match to TRBD2 covers 9 bases. The germline V gene has CDR1 ENHRY and CDR2 SYGVKD. The CDR3 is 14 amino acids. V gave up 6 bases and J gave up 1 base; unmatched junction bases: 2. CDR3 bases: TGTGCCATCAGAAGGACTAGCGGCACAGATACGCAGTATTTT. Its protein is CAIRRTSGTDTQYF.

The chain links TRBV5-6 to TRBJ2-4, with 8 positions matching TRBD1. The CDR3 sequence is 16 residues long. Germline CDR1 reads SGHDT; CDR2 reads YYEEEE. The V segment lost 4 bases and the J segment 10 bases; nucleotides outside the gene matches: 16. The CDR3 region has the DNA TGTGCCAGCAGCACCGGTCGGGGCAGGGGGCTTGGAATTCAGTACTTC. Translation gives CASSTGRGRGLGIQYF.

The chain recombines TRBV29-1 with TRBJ2-7, with 13 bases identical to TRBD2. Per germline, CDR1 SQVTM and CDR2 ANQGSEA. The CDR3 is 15 amino acids. The junction had 3 bases not matched to a gene; V was cut back by 4 bases and J by 0 bases. The CDR3 region has the DNA TGCAGCGTTGGGGGGACTAGCGGGACCTCCTACGAGCAGTACTTC. It encodes CSVGGTSGTSYEQYF.

The CDR3 nucleotides are TGTGCCAGCAGCAAACGCGGGGGGGCCGCGGCAGATACGCAGTATTTT. Its translation: CASSKRGGAAADTQYF. This sequence joins TRBV7-3 and TRBJ2-3; TRBD2 matches 9 bases. The V and J ends lost 5 bases and 4 bases, in that order; junction bases with no gene match: 10. CDR3 length: 16 amino acids. Germline V lookup: CDR1 SGHTA, CDR2 FQGTGA.

The rearrangement uses TRBV11-3 and TRBJ2-2; maybe TRBD2 (5 bases). Germline V CDR1 and CDR2: SGHNT, YENEEA. The CDR3 spans 16 residues. V was clipped by 3 bases and J by 3 bases, with 14 bases between them. The CDR3 loop is CASSLRSGTYTGELFF. The CDR3 coding sequence is TGTGCCAGCAGCTTGCGGAGCGGAACCTACACCGGGGAGCTGTTTTTT.

The rearrangement joins TRBV3-1 (or the pseudogene TRBV3-2) to TRBJ1-6; TRBD1 matches at 7 bases. Germline V gene lookup returns CDR1 LGHDT and CDR2 YNNKEL (reference sequence). The CDR3 contains 13 residues. The J segment lost 9 bases and the V segment lost 5 bases, leaving 4 bases of the junction unmatched. The CDR3 nucleotides are TGTGCCAGCAGCGAAACAGGGGTTTCACCCCTCCACTTT. Amino acids: CASSETGVSPLHF.

The V call is TRBV5-4, the J call TRBJ1-2; 7 bases map to TRBD1. The germline V gene has CDR1 SGHNT and CDR2 YYREEE (reference sequence). This CDR3 spans 14 amino acids. After removal of 1 base from V and 7 bases from J, the junction contained 7 bases not matched to a gene. CDR3: CASSLRSSGGGYTF. CDR3 in DNA: TGTGCCAGCAGCTTGCGGAGTTCAGGGGGTGGCTACACCTTC. The full variable domain, with the rest looked up from reference TRBV5-4 and TRBJ1-2, is ETGVTQSPTHLIKTRGQQVTLRCSSQSGHNTVSWYQQALGQGPQFIFQYYREEENGRGNFPPRFSGLQFPNYSSELNVNALELDDSALYLCASSLRSSGGGYTFGSGTRLTVV.

The chain combines TRBV5-4 with TRBJ2-2, with TRBD2 matching over 7 bases. CDR1 is SGHNT, CDR2 YYREEE, per germline (reference sequence). The CDR3 totals 16 residues. J was trimmed by 1 base and V by 2 bases; bases with no gene match: 5. CDR3 sequence: CASSFPQRGNTGELFF. CDR3 nucleotides: TGTGCCAGCAGCTTCCCCCAGCGGGGGAACACCGGGGAGCTGTTTTTT. Full variable domain (outside the CDR3, taken from reference TRBV5-4 and TRBJ2-2): ETGVTQSPTHLIKTRGQQVTLRCSSQSGHNTVSWYQQALGQGPQFIFQYYREEENGRGNFPPRFSGLQFPNYSSELNVNALELDDSALYLCASSFPQRGNTGELFFGEGSRLTVL.

The chain carries TRBV19 and TRBJ1-3; D is possibly TRBD1 (6 bases). This CDR3 spans 16 amino acids. The V gene's germline CDR1 is LNHDA and CDR2 SQIVND (reference sequence). Deletions cut 5 bases from V and 2 bases from J, with 16 bases between. CDR3 DNA: TGTGCCAGTAGTTATGCTCACACAGGGACTGGAAACACCATATATTTT. Translated, it gives CASSYAHTGTGNTIYF.

V usage is TRBV10-3 and J usage is TRBJ2-3; tentative D call: TRBD2 (6 bases). The CDR3 length is 14 residues. V dropped 4 bases and J dropped 8 bases, with 16 bases sitting between them. Germline V lookup: CDR1 ENHRY, CDR2 SYGVKD. The CDR3 reads CAISGGASEGTQYF. CDR3 in DNA: TGTGCCATCAGTGGCGGGGCTAGCGAGGGTACGCAGTATTTT.

This clone was seen once. The chain is built from TRBV11-2 and TRBJ2-2, with TRBD2 identical over 7 bases. This CDR3 has 16 amino acids. Germline values: CDR1 SGHAT, CDR2 FQNNGV. V shed 5 bases, J shed 7 bases, and the junction held 13 bases outside the gene matches. CDR3 sequence: CASSLSGGGPGGELFF. The CDR3 region has the DNA TGTGCCAGCAGCCTCTCGGGGGGAGGGCCTGGCGGGGAGCTGTTTTTT. The full variable domain, its missing parts supplied by reference TRBV11-2 and TRBJ2-2, is EAGVAQSPRYKIIEKRQSVAFWCNPISGHATLYWYQQILGQGPKLLIQFQNNGVVDDSQLPKDRFSAERLKGVDSTLKIQPAKLEDSAVYLCASSLSGGGPGGELFFGEGSRLTVL.

The V and J genes are TRBV11-2 and TRBJ2-3; 8 nucleotides align to TRBD1. Germline V lookup: CDR1 SGHAT, CDR2 FQNNGV. With 2 bases clipped from V and 5 bases from J, the junction kept 9 bases outside the gene matches. The CDR3 is 16 amino acids. The CDR3 loop reads CASSLLAGGQGDTQYF. The CDR3 region has the DNA TGTGCCAGCAGCTTACTGGCAGGGGGCCAAGGAGATACGCAGTATTTT.

V is TRBV9 and J is TRBJ1-1; the match to TRBD1 covers 8 bases. With V trimmed by 3 bases and J by 5 bases, 9 bases remained unmatched. The CDR3 sequence is 15 residues long. The germline V gene encodes CDR1 SGDLS and CDR2 YYNGEE. CDR3 in DNA: TGTGCCAGCAGCGCCGGACAGGGCTTGCGGACTGAAGCTTTCTTT. Protein sequence: CASSAGQGLRTEAFF.

V and J are TRBV6-5 and TRBJ2-7, with D maybe TRBD2 (7 bases). V dropped 10 bases and J dropped 4 bases, with 17 bases sitting between them. Germline loops: CDR1 MNHEY, CDR2 SVGAGI. CDR3 length: 13 amino acids. The CDR3, as DNA: TGTGCCATCTCTATCGGGGGGCGGTACGAGCAGTACTTC. Its protein is CAISIGGRYEQYF.

This sequence joins TRBV7-9 and TRBJ1-1; D possibly corresponds to TRBD1 (5 bases). Germline CDR1 SEHNR, CDR2 FQNEAQ (reference sequence). Trimming stripped 4 bases from V and 5 bases from J, with 26 bases between. The CDR3 is 18 residues long. CDR3 loop: CASSSLYGAQIGRTEAFF. The DNA of the CDR3 is TGTGCCAGCAGCTCCCTGTATGGGGCTCAGATTGGTAGGACTGAAGCTTTCTTT.

Note on this clone: Its ends do not fully match the called genes, so a read error is possible. The rearrangement uses TRBV7-7 and TRBJ1-3, with D perhaps matching TRBD1 (6 bases). CDR3 length: 15 residues. Per the germline V gene, CDR1 is SSHAT and CDR2 is FNYEAQ (reference sequence). The DNA for the CDR3 is TGTGCTAGCAGCGTCGGGACACCTCCTGGAAACACCATATATTTT. This gives the protein CASSVGTPPGNTIYF.

The chain carries TRBV28 and TRBJ2-3; perhaps TRBD2 as D (5 bases). CDR3 size: 17 residues. V shed 5 bases and J shed 0 bases, with 18 bases lying between them. Germline values: CDR1 MDHEN, CDR2 SYDVKM. CDR3 sequence: CASSLGLTGKSTDTQYF. In DNA form, the CDR3 reads TGTGCCAGCAGTCTCGGACTCACGGGTAAAAGCACAGATACGCAGTATTTT.